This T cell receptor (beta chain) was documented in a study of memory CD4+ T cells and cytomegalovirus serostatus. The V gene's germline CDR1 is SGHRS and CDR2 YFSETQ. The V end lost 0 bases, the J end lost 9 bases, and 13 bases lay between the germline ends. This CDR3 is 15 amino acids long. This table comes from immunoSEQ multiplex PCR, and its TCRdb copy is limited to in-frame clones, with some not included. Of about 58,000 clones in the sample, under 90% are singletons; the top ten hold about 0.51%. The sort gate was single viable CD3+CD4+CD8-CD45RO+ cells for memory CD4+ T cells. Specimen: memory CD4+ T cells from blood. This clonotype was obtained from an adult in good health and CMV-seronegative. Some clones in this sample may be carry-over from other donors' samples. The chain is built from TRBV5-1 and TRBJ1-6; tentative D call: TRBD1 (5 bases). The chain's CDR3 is CASSLEGGDRSPLHF. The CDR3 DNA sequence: TGCGCCAGCAGCTTGGAGGGAGGGGACCGTTCACCCCTCCACTTT. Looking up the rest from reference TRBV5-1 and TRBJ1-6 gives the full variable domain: KAGVTQTPRYLIKTRGQQVTLSCSPISGHRSVSWYQQTPGQGLQFLFEYFSETQRNKGNFPGRFSGRQFSNSRSEMNVSTLELGDSALYLCASSLEGGDRSPLHFGNGTRLTVT.